This is a list of T cell receptor beta chains from one sample in a study of sequential checkpoint blockade in melanoma. The data were produced by immunoSEQ multiplex PCR, yet TCRdb's version contains in-frame clones alone and is incomplete. Among 35,000 to 45,000 clones, about four fifths were seen once, and the ten largest hold 5.5%. The input for sequencing was CD8+ T cells sorted from blood (inferred from file names), taken from a patient given nivolumab and ipilimumab in sequence. The receptors were gathered from a human donor with melanoma. Each CDR3 is given with its conserved first and last residue. A D gene is named only where the DNA matches it firmly. Size values are once, few and many counts, or a class for expanded clones, and some rows have none.

d_call,j_call,clone_size,v_call,cdr3_nt,cdr3_aa
NA,TRBJ2-7,NA,TRBV28,TGTGCCACCGAAAACCAGACCCCACCGGGCGAGCAGTACTTC,CATENQTPPGEQYF
NA,TRBJ1-5,NA,TRBV6-1,TGTGCCAGCAGGGGGGGGCCCGCTAGCAATCAGCCCCAGCATTTT,CASRGGPASNQPQHF
NA,TRBJ1-5,NA,TRBV27,TGTGCCAGCAGTCCCGGAACAGGGAATCAGCCCCAGCATTTT,CASSPGTGNQPQHF
TRBD1,TRBJ2-3,NA,TRBV27,TGTGCCAGCAGACAGGGGGCGGACACAGATACGCAGTATTTT,CASRQGADTDTQYF
NA,TRBJ2-7,NA,TRBV25-1,TGTGCCAGCAGTCCTCTCAGGGGCGCAGGAGGCGAGCAGTACTTC,CASSPLRGAGGEQYF
NA,TRBJ2-3,NA,TRBV27,TGTGCCAGCAGTGTAGGGGCTCTCTGGACAGATACGCAGTATTTT,CASSVGALWTDTQYF
NA,TRBJ2-5,NA,TRBV25-1,TGTGCCAGCAGTACAAGGGGACAAGAGACCCAGTACTTC,CASSTRGQETQYF
NA,TRBJ1-4,few,TRBV15,TGTGCCACCAGCAGAGTGCACGGTGCAACTAATGAAAAACTGTTTTTT,CATSRVHGATNEKLFF
TRBD2,TRBJ2-7,NA,TRBV16,TGTGCCAGCAGCCCCCCGGGGGGGGGCGCGGTTCGAGGCGAGCAGTACTTC,CASSPPGGGAVRGEQYF
NA,TRBJ2-7,NA,TRBV6-5,TGTGCCAGCAGTTACGCGGACTTTTACGAGCAGTACTTC,CASSYADFYEQYF
NA,TRBJ1-2,NA,TRBV28,TGTGCCAGCAGTTTCTTCCTGGGGGGCTATGGCTACACCTTC,CASSFFLGGYGYTF
TRBD2,TRBJ2-1,NA,TRBV27,TGTGCCAGCAGTTTCACCGACTCCGCCGGGACTAGCGGGAGGGTGGATGAGCAGTTCTTC,CASSFTDSAGTSGRVDEQFF
TRBD1,TRBJ2-3,NA,TRBV6-4,TGTGCCAGCAGTGCGACAGGGGGCGCTGATACGCAGTATTTT,CASSATGGADTQYF
NA,TRBJ2-5,NA,TRBV5-6,TGTGCCAGCAGCTTCGGGGGAATAATAGAGACCCAGTACTTC,CASSFGGIIETQYF
NA,TRBJ1-1,NA,TRBV6-5,TGTGCCAGCAGTTACTCCCTCGGGGGGAACACTGAAGCTTTCTTT,CASSYSLGGNTEAFF
NA,TRBJ1-3,few,TRBV7-9,TGTGCCGAAGGACAGCCGCCTGGAAACACCATATATTTT,CAEGQPPGNTIYF
NA,TRBJ2-5,NA,TRBV28,TGTGCCAGCAGTTTTGTCAGGGGGGAGGAAGAGACCCAGTACTTC,CASSFVRGEEETQYF
TRBD1,TRBJ1-1,NA,TRBV19,TGTGCCAGTAGCGCAGGGGGTTGGAACACTGAAGCTTTCTTT,CASSAGGWNTEAFF
TRBD2,TRBJ2-7,NA,TRBV7-2,TGTGCCAGCAGCTCGGGACTAGCGGCCTCCTACGAGCAGTACTTC,CASSSGLAASYEQYF
NA,TRBJ1-1,NA,TRBV4-1,TGCGCCAGCAGCCAACCGGGGAGCACTGAAGCTTTCTTT,CASSQPGSTEAFF
NA,TRBJ2-6,NA,TRBV6-1,TGTGCCAGCAGTGATGCCGCGGGGCCTGGGGCCAACGTCCTGACTTTC,CASSDAAGPGANVLTF
NA,TRBJ1-5,NA,TRBV6-1,TGTGCCAGCAGTGGTCCAGGGATGGGTAGCAATCAGCCCCAGCATTTT,CASSGPGMGSNQPQHF
TRBD1,TRBJ1-2,NA,TRBV28,TGTGCCAGCAGACCGTTGACAGGGAGCTCATATGGCTACACCTTC,CASRPLTGSSYGYTF
NA,TRBJ1-4,NA,TRBV7-2,TGTGCCAGCAGCTTAGCTATAGCTACATATGCAACTAATGAAAAACTGTTTTTT,CASSLAIATYATNEKLFF
NA,TRBJ2-5,once,TRBV2,TGTGCCAGCAGTGAAGAGGGATGGGAGCAGTACTTC,CASSEEGWEQYF
TRBD2,TRBJ2-5,few,TRBV11-2,TGTGCCAGCAGCTTAGGAGCCGGGGGAGGGGAGACCCAGTACTTC,CASSLGAGGGETQYF
TRBD1,TRBJ2-1,NA,TRBV7-3,TGTGCCAGCAGCCGGACAGGGGTCGATGAGCAGTTCTTC,CASSRTGVDEQFF
TRBD1,TRBJ2-7,NA,TRBV2,TGTGCCAGCGGGGGACAGGGGAGCTACGAGCAGTACTTC,CASGGQGSYEQYF
NA,TRBJ1-1,NA,TRBV2,TGTGCCAGCAGGTACTCCGGGACACTTAACACTGAAGCTTTCTTT,CASRYSGTLNTEAFF
TRBD2,TRBJ2-1,NA,TRBV7-3,TGTGCCAGCAGCTTAGCTAGCGGGGAGCAGTTCTTC,CASSLASGEQFF
NA,TRBJ2-3,NA,TRBV5-1,TGCGCCAGCAGCTTGGAGGCGGCAGGGAGCACAGATACGCAGTATTTT,CASSLEAAGSTDTQYF
NA,TRBJ2-7,once,TRBV28,TGTGCCAGCAGTTTAGCAGGGACATATTCCTACGAGCAGTACTTC,CASSLAGTYSYEQYF
TRBD2,TRBJ2-7,NA,TRBV6-4,TGTGCCAGCAGTCCTCCGACTAGCGGGGCTCCCTACGAGCAGTACTTC,CASSPPTSGAPYEQYF
NA,TRBJ1-2,NA,TRBV28,TGTGCCAGCAGTTTATTGGGGGGGGCGGTCTATGGCTACACCTTC,CASSLLGGAVYGYTF
NA,TRBJ1-6,few,TRBV5-4,TGTGCCAGCGGGACTGAGAATTCACCCCTCCACTTT,CASGTENSPLHF
NA,TRBJ2-7,NA,TRBV19,TGTGCCAGTACCATTTTTCTAGCGCTTTCCTACGAGCAGTACTTC,CASTIFLALSYEQYF
TRBD2,TRBJ2-7,NA,TRBV28,TGTGCCAGCAGCCTACTATTTCCGGGGGGTTCCTACGAGCAGTACTTC,CASSLLFPGGSYEQYF
NA,TRBJ2-3,NA,TRBV6-6,TGTGCCACCCTGGGCGAAGCAGATACGCAGTATTTT,CATLGEADTQYF
TRBD1,TRBJ2-1,NA,TRBV5-4,TGTGCCAGCAGCTTGGCGGGGACAGGGAGGGACAATGAGCAGTTCTTC,CASSLAGTGRDNEQFF
TRBD1,TRBJ1-4,NA,TRBV5-1,TGCGCCAGCAGCAGCGGACAGGGCGGTAATGAAAAACTGTTTTTT,CASSSGQGGNEKLFF
NA,TRBJ2-7,few,TRBV19,TGTGCCAGTAGTATATCATGGGACTCCTCCTCGGAGCAGTACTTC,CASSISWDSSSEQYF
NA,TRBJ2-2,NA,TRBV10-2,TGCGCCAGTAAACGAGGAGCGGGGAACACCGGGGAGCTGTTTTTT,CASKRGAGNTGELFF
TRBD1,TRBJ2-2,NA,TRBV6-4,TGTGCCAGCAGTGACGGACAGGGTGGCGGGGAGCTGTTTTTT,CASSDGQGGGELFF